The 3 T cell receptor beta chains in this list originate from one sample, sequenced in a study of blood T cell repertoires in COVID-19. Repertoires were generated with immunoSEQ multiplex PCR, while TCRdb's copy carries only in-frame clones and drops some. In the table there are 100,000 to 150,000 clones, about 70% of which are singletons. Material for sequencing was peripheral blood. The receptors were gathered from a man older than 75 with COVID-19, enrolled during active disease.

The genes are TRBV6-5 and TRBJ1-5; TRBD1 matches 8 bases. V lost 6 bases, J lost 0 bases, and 4 bases stayed unmatched. This CDR3 region has 15 residues. Germline V gene lookup returns CDR1 MNHEY and CDR2 SVGAGI. CDR3 DNA sequence: TGTGCCAGCAGCCGGGGGACAGGTAGCAATCAGCCCCAGCATTTT. The encoded protein is CASSRGTGSNQPQHF.

The sample holds a few counts of this clone. The chain uses TRBV9 and TRBJ2-3, with D maybe TRBD1 (5 bases). This CDR3 has 17 amino acids. V lost 3 bases and J lost 2, with 19 bases in between. Germline V CDR1 and CDR2: SGDLS, YYNGEE. The CDR3 DNA reads TGTGCCAGCAGCGATTCGCAGGGCGGAAATCCCACAGATACGCAGTATTTT. It specifies CASSDSQGGNPTDTQYF.

The rearrangement uses TRBV7-9 and TRBJ1-2; the D gene is possibly TRBD1 (5 bases). The CDR3 length is 16 residues. Germline V lookup: CDR1 SEHNR, CDR2 FQNEAQ (reference sequence). V gave up 4 bases and J gave up 8 bases, with 23 bases separating them. The CDR3 here is CASSSDASGGGKGYTF. In nucleotides, the CDR3 is TGTGCCAGCAGCTCGGACGCTTCTGGGGGAGGAAAAGGCTACACCTTC.